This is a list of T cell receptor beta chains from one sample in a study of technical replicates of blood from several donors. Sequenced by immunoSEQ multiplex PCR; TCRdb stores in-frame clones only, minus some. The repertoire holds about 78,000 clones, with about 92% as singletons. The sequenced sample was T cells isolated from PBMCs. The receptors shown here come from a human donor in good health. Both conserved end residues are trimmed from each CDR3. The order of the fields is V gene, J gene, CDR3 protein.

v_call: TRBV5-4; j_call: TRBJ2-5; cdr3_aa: ASRRTGDMETQY
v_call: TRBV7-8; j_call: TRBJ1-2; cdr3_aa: ASSLESTGDYGYT
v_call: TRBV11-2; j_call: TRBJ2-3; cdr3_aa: ASSLSRYSTDTQY
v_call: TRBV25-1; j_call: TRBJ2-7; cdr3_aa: ASSEIGGTVPYEQY
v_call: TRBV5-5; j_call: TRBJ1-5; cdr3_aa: ASSLAGGNQPQH
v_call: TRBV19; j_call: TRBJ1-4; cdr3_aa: ASSIPGPNEKLF
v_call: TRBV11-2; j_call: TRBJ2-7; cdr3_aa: ASSLGQGLYEQY
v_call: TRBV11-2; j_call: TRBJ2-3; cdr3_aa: ASSPSSAQY
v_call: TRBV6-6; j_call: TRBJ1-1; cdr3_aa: ASSYPSPNTEAF
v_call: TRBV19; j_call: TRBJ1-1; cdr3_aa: ASSMPGFGGIPNTEAF
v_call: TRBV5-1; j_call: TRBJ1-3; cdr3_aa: ASRRGASSGNTIY
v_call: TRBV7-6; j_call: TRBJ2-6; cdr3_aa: ASSLARWTGTGANVLT
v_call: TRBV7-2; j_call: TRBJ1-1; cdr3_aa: ASSFGDRFRTEAF
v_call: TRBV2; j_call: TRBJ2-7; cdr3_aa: ASSDQREVSDEQY
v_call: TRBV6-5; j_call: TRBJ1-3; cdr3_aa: ASSPNWPSGNTIY
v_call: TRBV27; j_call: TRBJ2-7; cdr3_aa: ASSSYVWDSRYEQY
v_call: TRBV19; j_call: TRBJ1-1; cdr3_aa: ASRGQQNTEAF
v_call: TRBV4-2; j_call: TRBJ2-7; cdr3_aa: ASSQDLGGYEQY
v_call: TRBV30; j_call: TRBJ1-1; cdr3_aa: AWVLGWDTEAF
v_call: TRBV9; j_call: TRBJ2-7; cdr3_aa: ASSVGGEPYEQY
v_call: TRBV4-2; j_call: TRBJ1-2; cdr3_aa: ASSQEGLSANGYT
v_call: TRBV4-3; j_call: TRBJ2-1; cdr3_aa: ASSQTSGSTYNEQF
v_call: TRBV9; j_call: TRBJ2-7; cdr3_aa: ASSAWEVATYEQY
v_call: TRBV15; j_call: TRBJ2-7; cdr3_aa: ATSLPTSGWVEQY